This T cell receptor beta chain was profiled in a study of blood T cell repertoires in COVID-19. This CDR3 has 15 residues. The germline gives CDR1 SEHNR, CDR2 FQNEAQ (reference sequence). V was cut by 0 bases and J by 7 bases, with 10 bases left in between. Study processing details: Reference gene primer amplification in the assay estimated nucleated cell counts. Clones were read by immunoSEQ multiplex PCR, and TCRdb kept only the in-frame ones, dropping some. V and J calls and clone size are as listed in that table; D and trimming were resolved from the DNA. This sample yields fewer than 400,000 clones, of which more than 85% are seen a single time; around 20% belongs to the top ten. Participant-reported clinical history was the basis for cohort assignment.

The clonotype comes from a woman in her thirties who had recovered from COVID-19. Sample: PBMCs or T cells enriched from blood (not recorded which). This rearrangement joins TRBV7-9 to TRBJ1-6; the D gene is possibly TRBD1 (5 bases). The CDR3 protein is CASSLAQGTNSPLHF. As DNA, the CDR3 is TGTGCCAGCAGCTTAGCGCAGGGAACGAATTCACCCCTCCACTTT. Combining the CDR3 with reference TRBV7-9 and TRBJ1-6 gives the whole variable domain DTGVSQNPRHKITKRGQNVTFRCDPISEHNRLYWYRQTLGQGPEFLTYFQNEAQLEKSRLLSDRFSAERPKGSFSTLEIQRTEQGDSAMYLCASSLAQGTNSPLHFGNGTRLTVT.